These 6 T cell receptor beta chains were all obtained from the same sample, sequenced in a study of T cell repertoires in cytomegalovirus infection. TCRdb independently ran MiXCR on the reads; one entry per CDR3 protein. The sample includes around 180,000 distinct CDR3 sequences, roughly a fifth of them seen just once. Material: PBMCs. These receptors all come from a human donor in good health (CMV status not recorded). Some clones in this sample may be carry-over from other donors' samples.

This clonotype was found many times. J is TRBJ2-3 and V is TRBV7-3, with unresolved D. The CDR3 is 18 residues long. Germline CDR1 and CDR2: SGHTA and FQGTGA. Trimming pared 3 bases from V and 2 bases from J, leaving 21 bases between. The CDR3: CASSFAPGVWGATDTQYF. Written as DNA, the CDR3 is TGTGCCAGCAGCTTCGCCCCCGGAGTTTGGGGTGCCACAGATACGCAGTATTTT.

The CDR3 sequence is CASSVGDSITDTQYF. CDR3 bases: TGTGCCAGCAGCGTAGGGGACTCAATCACAGATACGCAGTATTTT. V and J are TRBV9 and TRBJ2-3, with D possibly TRBD2 on 6 matching bases. V shed 0 bases and J shed 2 bases, with 10 bases lying between them. Germline V gene lookup returns CDR1 SGDLS and CDR2 YYNGEE. The CDR3 spans 15 residues.

This sequence joins TRBV5-4 and TRBJ2-3, with TRBD2 as a possible D gene (6 bases). The CDR3 has 13 amino acids. From germline, CDR1 is SGHNT and CDR2 YYREEE (reference sequence). The V end was cut by 5 bases, the J end by 6 bases, with 13 bases between. CDR3 nucleotides: TGTGCCAGCAGGGGGGACTCAGGGGATACGCAGTATTTT. Its translation: CASRGDSGDTQYF.

The genes are TRBV5-5 and TRBJ1-1; no firm D call. Per the germline V gene, CDR1 is SGHKS and CDR2 is YYEKEE (reference sequence). The CDR3 has 14 residues. Trimming removed 4 bases at V and 2 bases at J, with 12 bases between. CDR3 loop: CASSLPTRNTEAFF. CDR3 coding DNA: TGTGCCAGCAGCCTGCCGACCCGTAACACTGAAGCTTTCTTT.

About this clonotype: This may be a read error, as it is one base from a much larger clone. The chain couples TRBV12-3 or TRBV12-4 to TRBJ1-1; a weak D match, TRBD1 (6 bases). There are 15 residues in the CDR3. DNA of the CDR3: TGTGCCGGCAGATCCCCCAGGGGCAGGAGCACTGAAGCTTTCTTT. The encoded protein is CAGRSPRGRSTEAFF.

J is TRBJ2-1 and V is TRBV29-1; D is unresolved. With 4 bases removed from V and 3 bases from J, the gap between germline ends came to 4 bases. This CDR3 contains 11 residues. Germline V gene data show CDR1 as SQVTM and CDR2 as ANQGSEA. The CDR3 reads CSVAGYNEQFF. CDR3 in DNA: TGCAGCGTTGCGGGCTACAATGAGCAGTTCTTC.